This T cell receptor (beta chain) was recorded in a study of T cells after yellow fever vaccination. Study-wide points: Primary-vaccination clones mostly resurfaced post-booster (nearly 97% CD4, approximately 89% CD8).

In regard to this clonotype: The target antigen is unknown.

Germline values: CDR1 SGHTS, CDR2 YDEGEE. The CDR3 is 15 amino acids. The germline V and J ends were trimmed by 4 bases and 6 bases, with 16 bases remaining between them. A single record per CDR3 protein comes from TCRdb applying MiXCR to the 5' RACE reads. The sample has approximately 550,000 distinct CDR3 sequences; about a fifth are singletons. The receptor was isolated from a man aged 30-40 years who received the YFV17D yellow fever vaccine. Material: PBMCs, obtained 15 days after the yellow fever booster vaccination. The genes are TRBV5-8 and TRBJ1-4; the D is unclear. The CDR3 is CASSGRAVSYEKLFF. The CDR3, as DNA: TGTGCCAGCAGCGGCCGCGCTGTTTCCTATGAAAAACTGTTTTTT.